These 11 T cell receptor beta chains were sequenced from one sample in a study of T-cell memory formation after mild COVID-19. TCRdb re-analysed the 5' RACE reads in MiXCR, keeping a single row per CDR3 protein. The table shows around 49,000 distinct CDR3 sequences, with roughly 27% occurring only once. Sequencing used PBMCs or a T cell subset sorted from them (not recorded which). The receptor set was obtained from a man younger than 35 who had mild COVID-19 (a few samples of this study predate the infection). Cell type and time point are not known.

This clonotype was seen more than once but under ten times. This sequence joins TRBV7-9 and TRBJ2-7; weak D call: TRBD2 (6 bases). The CDR3 totals 11 residues. The germline V gene has CDR1 SEHNR and CDR2 FQNEAQ (reference sequence). Trimming shortened V by 5 bases and J by 7 bases, and 9 bases separated the two germline ends. The CDR3 DNA reads TGTGCCAGCAGCCGTGGGAGGGAGCAGTACGTC. Residues: CASSRGREQYV.

A few counts support this clonotype. This sequence joins TRBV20-1 and TRBJ2-1; 11 positions match TRBD2. The CDR3 extends over 14 amino acids. Germline-derived CDR1 and CDR2 are DFQATT and SNEGSKA (reference sequence). V gave up 3 bases and J gave up 9 bases; unmatched junction bases: 7. The CDR3 bases are TGCAGTGCTAGGCTTCCTAGCGGGGGGTTTGAGCAGTTCTTC. It yields the protein CSARLPSGGFEQFF.

The rearrangement joins TRBV27 to TRBJ2-3; D uncertain. Trimming stripped 5 bases from V and 0 bases from J, with 9 bases between. This CDR3 region has 14 residues. Germline CDR1 is MNHEY and CDR2 is SMNVEV (reference sequence). The CDR3 DNA sequence: TGTGCCAGCAGTCCTTCGCCCAGCACAGATACGCAGTATTTT. It yields the protein CASSPSPSTDTQYF.

This clonotype has just a few counts. The rearrangement uses TRBV15 and TRBJ2-7, with TRBD1 matching over 7 bases. The CDR3 is 15 amino acids. The germline gives CDR1 LNHNV, CDR2 YYDKDF (reference sequence). J was trimmed by 4 bases and V by 4 bases; bases with no gene match: 10. The CDR3 here is CATSTTTGIVYEQYF. CDR3 nucleotides: TGTGCCACCAGCACCACGACAGGGATTGTTTACGAGCAGTACTTC.

The chain links TRBV15 to TRBJ2-2; D gene ambiguous. V lost 3 bases to trimming and J lost 1 base, with 12 bases between them. Germline V gene data show CDR1 as LNHNV and CDR2 as YYDKDF (reference sequence). The CDR3 sequence is 16 residues long. The DNA for the CDR3 is TGTGCCACCAGCAGCCCCTATGAAGGGAACACCGGGGAGCTGTTTTTT. Translating gives CATSSPYEGNTGELFF.

The rearrangement links TRBV5-1 to TRBJ2-5; TRBD1 aligns across 7 bases. Germline trimming cut 4 bases from V and 3 bases from J; bases unmatched to any gene: 9. The germline CDR1 and CDR2 sequences are SGHRS and YFSETQ. The CDR3 loop spans 15 amino acids. The CDR3 region has the DNA TGCGCCAGCAGCAGAGACCGGGACAGCGAAGAGACCCAGTACTTC. This gives the protein CASSRDRDSEETQYF.

The rearrangement links TRBV29-1 to TRBJ2-5; D not resolved. Trimming took off 5 bases at V and 3 bases at J, with 7 bases between the two ends. The germline gives CDR1 SQVTM, CDR2 ANQGSEA. The CDR3 covers 11 residues. For the CDR3, the DNA is TGCAGCGTTCAGTGGGAAGAGACCCAGTACTTC. Encoded protein: CSVQWEETQYF.

The V call is TRBV19, the J call TRBJ1-2; D is undetermined. The CDR3 is 13 amino acids. The germline V gene has CDR1 LNHDA and CDR2 SQIVND (reference sequence). With 5 bases removed from V and 8 bases from J, the gap between germline ends came to 15 bases. The CDR3 protein is CASSPRSRGGYTF. CDR3 coding DNA: TGTGCCAGTAGTCCCCGCTCGCGAGGGGGCTACACCTTC.

This clonotype has just a few counts. V usage is TRBV7-9 and J usage is TRBJ1-2, with TRBD1 matching over 7 bases. In germline, CDR1 is SEHNR, CDR2 FQNEAQ (reference sequence). J gave up 8 bases and V 5 bases, and 14 bases lay outside the gene matches. CDR3 length: 15 residues. In nucleotides, the CDR3 is TGTGCCAGCAGCCCTCGACAGGGAACGAAGGACGGCTACACCTTC. Protein sequence: CASSPRQGTKDGYTF.

The chain couples TRBV5-1 to TRBJ2-1; TRBD2 matches at 7 bases. This CDR3 spans 13 amino acids. CDR1 and CDR2 from the germline V gene are SGHRS and YFSETQ. With 0 bases clipped from V and 10 bases from J, the junction kept 4 bases outside the gene matches. CDR3 residues: CASSLERGDEQFF. Written as DNA, the CDR3 is TGCGCCAGCAGCTTGGAGCGGGGAGACGAGCAGTTCTTC.

The sample holds a few counts of this clonotype. The V gene is TRBV12-3 or TRBV12-4, the J gene TRBJ2-7; 7 bases are shared with TRBD1. V was pared by 1 base and J by 2 bases, with 5 bases of the junction left unmatched. This CDR3 has 15 amino acids. This CDR3 reads CASSLVMGQTYEQYF. The CDR3 DNA reads TGTGCCAGCAGTTTAGTAATGGGACAGACCTACGAGCAGTACTTC.